This T cell receptor beta chain was identified in a study of T cell changes during pregnancy in multiple sclerosis (dated by TCRdb to the late 2010s). Some background on the complete study: Changes in the T cell repertoire over the course of pregnancy were examined in this study in women with multiple sclerosis.

To prepare the library, the immunoSEQ multiplex PCR assay was applied. The source is immuneACCESS, and TCRdb retained only in-frame sequences with V and J called. Part of the clones is not carried over; for the studies checked, unresolved V genes explain less than half of this, and the remainder is unexplained. In this sample the table shows about 100,000 clones, more than 85% of which occur a single time. The ten largest clonotypes hold 3.5% of the sample. Spanning cysteine to phenylalanine, the CDR3 consists of 13 amino acids. Here the CDR3 DNA is all that survives: 39 bases in frame from base 1. V is cut back by 0 bases and J by 7 bases, with 2 bases in the junction unmatched. CDR1 and CDR2, per the germline V gene, are MNHEY and SVGAGI. Of note for this clone: There is no known antigen for this receptor. Per-base quality was not reported, and no clone a single base away is much larger than it.

The TCR was taken from a female donor with multiple sclerosis, enrolled in a pregnancy study. The material was peripheral blood, obtained after pregnancy. The rearrangement combines TRBV6-5 with TRBJ1-2; 7 bases in the middle match TRBD1. The CDR3: CASSYSPGGGYTF. The nucleotides are TGTGCCAGCAGTTACTCGCCAGGGGGTGGCTACACCTTC.